This T cell receptor (beta chain) is drawn from a study of T cells in Graves' hyperthyroidism and ophthalmopathy. No ophthalmopathy progression within 18 months constituted stable Graves' hyperthyroidism. Hyperthyroidism in the patients, aged 18 to 65, was newly diagnosed and under 2 months in duration. From RNA transcripts, TCR beta CDR3 regions were amplified. A first-round RT-PCR of the TCR CDR3 used the HTBI primer set. Using its own MiXCR run on the multiplex PCR reads, TCRdb lists one record per CDR3 protein. The table shows about 570,000 distinct CDR3 sequences, with 13% to 15% occurring only once. Whole-study findings and limits: The authors' 13 V-J model separated ophthalmopathy from stable hyperthyroidism. Also found in blood were most expanded thyroid clonotypes above 0.001.

This clonotype was detected a few times. The antigen is not known. The CDR3 extends over 15 amino acids. Germline CDR1 reads MNHEY; CDR2 reads SVGAGI. V shed 7 bases and J shed 0 bases, with 12 bases lying between them. The rearrangement links TRBV6-5 to TRBJ2-2; D perhaps matches TRBD2 (5 bases). The receptor was isolated from a middle-aged woman with Graves' hyperthyroidism. The specimen was blood. This CDR3 is CASKSGNSNTGELFF. In nucleotides, the CDR3 is TGTGCCAGCAAAAGCGGTAATTCGAACACCGGGGAGCTGTTTTTT.